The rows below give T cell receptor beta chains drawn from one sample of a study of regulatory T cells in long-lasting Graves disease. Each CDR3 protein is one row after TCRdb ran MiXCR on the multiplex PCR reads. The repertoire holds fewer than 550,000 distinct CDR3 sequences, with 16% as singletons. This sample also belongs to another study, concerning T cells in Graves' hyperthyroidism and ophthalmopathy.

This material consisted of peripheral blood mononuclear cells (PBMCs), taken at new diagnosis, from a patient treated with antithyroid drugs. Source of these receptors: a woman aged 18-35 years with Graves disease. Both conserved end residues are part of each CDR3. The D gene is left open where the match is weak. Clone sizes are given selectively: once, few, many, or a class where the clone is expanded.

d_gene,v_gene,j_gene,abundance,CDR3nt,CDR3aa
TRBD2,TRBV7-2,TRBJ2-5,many,TGTGCCAGCAGCCCACTAGCGAGAGGACCAGAGACCCAGTACTTC,CASSPLARGPETQYF
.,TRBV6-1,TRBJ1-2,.,TGTGCCAGCAGACCCCCGGGGTGGTATGGCTACACCTTC,CASRPPGWYGYTF
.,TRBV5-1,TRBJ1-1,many,TGCGCCAGCAGCTTGACGGCAGGGTGGAGCACTGAAGCTTTCTTT,CASSLTAGWSTEAFF
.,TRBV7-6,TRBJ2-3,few,TGTGCCAGCAGCCTTCCTGGAACAGATACGCAGTATTTT,CASSLPGTDTQYF
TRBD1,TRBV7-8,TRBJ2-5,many,TGTGCCAGCAGCCTAACCAGGACAGGGAGAGAGACCCAGTACTTC,CASSLTRTGRETQYF
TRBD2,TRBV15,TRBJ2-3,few,TGTGCCACCAGCAGACGGCGGGAGGGGACAGATACGCAGTATTTT,CATSRRREGTDTQYF
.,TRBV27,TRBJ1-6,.,TGTGCCAGCAGTTTAAGTTTCTCACCCCTCCACTTT,CASSLSFSPLHF
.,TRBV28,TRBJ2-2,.,TGTGCCAGCAGTTTTTGGCGGGGCACCGGGGAGCTGTTTTTT,CASSFWRGTGELFF
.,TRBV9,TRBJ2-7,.,TGTGCCAGCAGCGGTGCTGGCAACTACGAGCAGTACTTC,CASSGAGNYEQYF
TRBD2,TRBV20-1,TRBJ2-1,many,TGCAGTGCTAGCGGGGGGGAGGAGTTCTTC,CSASGGEEFF
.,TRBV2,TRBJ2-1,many,TGTGCCAGCAGTCGGGGACTTTATGAGCAGTTCTTC,CASSRGLYEQFF
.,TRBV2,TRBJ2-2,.,TGTGCCAGCAGCAAGAACAGGGCGCGGGACACCGGGGAGCTGTTTTTT,CASSKNRARDTGELFF
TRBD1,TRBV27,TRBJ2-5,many,TGTGCCAGCAGTGTTGGACAGGGTTTAGGGACCCAGTACTTC,CASSVGQGLGTQYF
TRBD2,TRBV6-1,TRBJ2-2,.,TGTGCCAGTACCTCTAGCGGGAGGGCCGCGAACACCGGGGAGCTGTTTTTT,CASTSSGRAANTGELFF
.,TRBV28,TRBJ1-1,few,TGTGCCAGCAGTTTCCCCAATCCCGGGAACACTGAAGCTTTCTTT,CASSFPNPGNTEAFF
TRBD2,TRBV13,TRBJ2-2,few,TGTGCCAGCAGCGCCCGACTAGCCCCCGGGGAGCTGTTTTTT,CASSARLAPGELFF
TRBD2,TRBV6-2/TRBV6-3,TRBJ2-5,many,TGTGCCACCAAGCTCCCTACTAGCGGGAGGCGAGAGACCCAGTACTTC,CATKLPTSGRRETQYF
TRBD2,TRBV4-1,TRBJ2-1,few,TGCGCCAGCAGCCAGTGGTATGGACTAGCGGACTACAATGAGCAGTTCTTC,CASSQWYGLADYNEQFF
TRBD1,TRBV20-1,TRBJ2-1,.,TGCAGTGCTAGAGATCAACAGGGGGCTTACAATGAGCAGTTCTTC,CSARDQQGAYNEQFF
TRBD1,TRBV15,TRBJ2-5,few,TGTGCCACCAGCATAGACAGGGCCCAAGAGACCCAGTACTTC,CATSIDRAQETQYF
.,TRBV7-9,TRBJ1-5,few,TGTGCCAGCAGCAAGGACAAACAGCCCCAGCATTTT,CASSKDKQPQHF
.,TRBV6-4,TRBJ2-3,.,TGTGCCAGCAGAAGAGACCACACAGATACGCAGTATTTT,CASRRDHTDTQYF
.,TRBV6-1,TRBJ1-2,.,TGTGCCAGCAGCGAGGGACAAAAGATTGGCTACACCTTC,CASSEGQKIGYTF
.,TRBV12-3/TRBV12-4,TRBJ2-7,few,TGTGCCAGCAGTTTTGGAGGGTTATCCTACGAGCAGTACTTC,CASSFGGLSYEQYF
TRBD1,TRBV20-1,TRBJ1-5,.,TGCAGTGCTACCGACAGGGGCACTTATGGCAATCAGCCCCAGCATTTT,CSATDRGTYGNQPQHF
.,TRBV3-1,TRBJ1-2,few,TGTGCCAGCAGCCAAAGTTGGGTATATGGCTACACCTTC,CASSQSWVYGYTF
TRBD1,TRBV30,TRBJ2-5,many,TGTGCCTGGGCTCGGGACAGGGGGGAGACCCAGTACTTC,CAWARDRGETQYF
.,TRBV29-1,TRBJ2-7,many,TGCGTCGGGCGGAACACCTACGAGCAGTACTTC,CVGRNTYEQYF
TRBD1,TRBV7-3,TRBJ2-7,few,TGTGCCAGCAGCTTAAACCAGGGGGCGGTAGACGAGCAGTACTTC,CASSLNQGAVDEQYF
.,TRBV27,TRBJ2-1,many,TGTGCCAGCCGTAAGCGGCTCTCCTACAATGAGCAGTTCTTC,CASRKRLSYNEQFF
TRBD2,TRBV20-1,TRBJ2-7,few,TGCAGTGCAAATAGCGGGGCGCGGGAGCAGTACTTC,CSANSGAREQYF
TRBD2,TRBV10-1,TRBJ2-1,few,TGCGCCAGCAGTGAGGCTAGCGGGAGTGTTGACGAGCAGTTCTTC,CASSEASGSVDEQFF
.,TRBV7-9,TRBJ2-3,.,TGTGCCAGCAGCCCCCCGATCACAGATACGCAGTATTTT,CASSPPITDTQYF
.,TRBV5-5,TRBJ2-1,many,TGTGCCAGCAGCAACGCCTGGGGCAATGAGCAGTTCTTC,CASSNAWGNEQFF
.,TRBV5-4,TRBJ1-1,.,TGTGCCAGCAGCCCGCCTGGGCACCCGAACACTGAAGCTTTCTTT,CASSPPGHPNTEAFF
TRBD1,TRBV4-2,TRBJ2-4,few,TGTGCCAGCAGCCAGAGGACAGGGGACAAAAACATTCAGTACTTC,CASSQRTGDKNIQYF
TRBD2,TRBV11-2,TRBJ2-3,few,TGTGCCAGCAGCCCTCGGGGGGGGGCAGATACGCAGTATTTT,CASSPRGGADTQYF
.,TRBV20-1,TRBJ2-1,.,TGCAGCATACGACTAGTTAGGGGGAATGAGCAGTTCTTC,CSIRLVRGNEQFF
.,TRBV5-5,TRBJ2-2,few,TGTGCCAGCAGCTTGTGGTTTCGGTCGGGGAACACCGGGGAGCTGTTTTTT,CASSLWFRSGNTGELFF
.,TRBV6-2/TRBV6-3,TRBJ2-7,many,TGTGCCAGCAAGGGGTACGAGCAGTACTTC,CASKGYEQYF
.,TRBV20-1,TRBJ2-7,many,TGCAGTGCTAGAGTGGCCGTTAGCTACGAGCAGTACTTC,CSARVAVSYEQYF
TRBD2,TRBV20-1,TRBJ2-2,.,TGCAGTGCGACCGTAGCGGGAGCTACCGGGGAGCTGTTTTTT,CSATVAGATGELFF
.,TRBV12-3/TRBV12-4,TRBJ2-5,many,TGTGCCAGCAGTCCTGTCTCCCCGCAAGAGACCCAGTACTTC,CASSPVSPQETQYF
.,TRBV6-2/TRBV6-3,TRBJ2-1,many,TGTGCCAGCAGTTCCGACAGGTTTTTTATGGATGAGCAGTTCTTC,CASSSDRFFMDEQFF
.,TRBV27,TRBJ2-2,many,TGTGCCAGCAGCCCACCGAGGACAGCCAACACCGGGGAGCTGTTTTTT,CASSPPRTANTGELFF